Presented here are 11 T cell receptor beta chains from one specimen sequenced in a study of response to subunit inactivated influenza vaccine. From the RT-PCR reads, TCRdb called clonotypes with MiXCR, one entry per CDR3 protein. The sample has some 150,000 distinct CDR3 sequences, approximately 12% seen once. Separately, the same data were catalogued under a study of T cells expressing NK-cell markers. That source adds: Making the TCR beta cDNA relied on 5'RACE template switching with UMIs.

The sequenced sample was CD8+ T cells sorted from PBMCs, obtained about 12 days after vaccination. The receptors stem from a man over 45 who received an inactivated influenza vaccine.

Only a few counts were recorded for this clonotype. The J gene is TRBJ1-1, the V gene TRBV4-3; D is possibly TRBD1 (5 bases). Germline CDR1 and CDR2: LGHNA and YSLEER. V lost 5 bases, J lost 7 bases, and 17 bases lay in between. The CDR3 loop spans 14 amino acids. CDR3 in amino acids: CASSSGGGRGEAFF. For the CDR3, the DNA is TGCGCCAGCAGCTCCGGGGGGGGACGGGGTGAAGCTTTCTTT.

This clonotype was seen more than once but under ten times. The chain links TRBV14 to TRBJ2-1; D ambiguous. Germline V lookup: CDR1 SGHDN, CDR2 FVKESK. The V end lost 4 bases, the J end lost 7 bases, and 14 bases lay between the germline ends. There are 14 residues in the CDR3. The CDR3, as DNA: TGTGCCAGCAGCCTTCGTGCGTATCCTAATGAGCAGTTCTTC. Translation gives CASSLRAYPNEQFF. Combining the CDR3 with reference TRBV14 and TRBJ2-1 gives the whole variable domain EAGVTQFPSHSVIEKGQTVTLRCDPISGHDNLYWYRRVMGKEIKFLLHFVKESKQDESGMPNNRFLAERTGGTYSTLKVQPAELEDSGVYFCASSLRAYPNEQFFGPGTRLTVL.

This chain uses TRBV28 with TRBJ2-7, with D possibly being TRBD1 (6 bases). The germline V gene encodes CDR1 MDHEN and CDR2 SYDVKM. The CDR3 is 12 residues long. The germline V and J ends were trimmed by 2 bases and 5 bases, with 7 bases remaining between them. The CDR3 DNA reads TGTGCCAGCAGTTTACACAGGGACGAGCAGTACTTC. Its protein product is CASSLHRDEQYF.

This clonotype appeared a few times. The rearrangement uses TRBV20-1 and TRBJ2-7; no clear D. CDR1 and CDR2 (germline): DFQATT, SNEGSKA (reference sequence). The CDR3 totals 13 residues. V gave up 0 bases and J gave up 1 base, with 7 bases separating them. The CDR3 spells CSARDRVSYEQYF. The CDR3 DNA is TGCAGTGCTAGAGATCGGGTTTCCTACGAGCAGTACTTC.

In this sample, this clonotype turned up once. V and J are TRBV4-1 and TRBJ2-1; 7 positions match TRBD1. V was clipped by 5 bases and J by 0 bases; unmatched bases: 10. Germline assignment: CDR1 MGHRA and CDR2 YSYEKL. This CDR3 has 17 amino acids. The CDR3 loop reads CASSTRQGTSSYNEQFF. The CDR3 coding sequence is TGCGCCAGCAGCACCCGACAGGGTACTAGCTCCTACAATGAGCAGTTCTTC.

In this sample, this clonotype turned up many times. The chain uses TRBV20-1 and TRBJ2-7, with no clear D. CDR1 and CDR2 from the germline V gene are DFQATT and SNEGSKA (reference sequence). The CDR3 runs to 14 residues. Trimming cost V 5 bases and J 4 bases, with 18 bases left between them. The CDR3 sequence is CSAGPHSRPYEQYF. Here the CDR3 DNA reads TGCAGTGCTGGGCCCCACTCAAGGCCTTACGAGCAGTACTTC.

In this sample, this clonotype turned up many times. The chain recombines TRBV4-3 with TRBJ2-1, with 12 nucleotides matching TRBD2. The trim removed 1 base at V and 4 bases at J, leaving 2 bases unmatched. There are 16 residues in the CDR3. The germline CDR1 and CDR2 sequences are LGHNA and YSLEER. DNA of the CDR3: TGCGCCAGCAGCCAAGGACTAGCGGGGGTTTACAATGAGCAGTTCTTC. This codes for CASSQGLAGVYNEQFF.

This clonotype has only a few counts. The CDR3 loop reads CASRRGTERSPLHF. The CDR3 DNA is TGTGCCAGCAGGCGGGGGACAGAGCGGTCACCCCTCCACTTT. This rearrangement joins TRBV11-2 to TRBJ1-6, with 7 bases fitting TRBD1. The trim removed 6 bases at V and 10 bases at J, leaving 9 bases unmatched. Germline values: CDR1 SGHAT, CDR2 FQNNGV. The CDR3 length is 14 residues. The full variable domain, rest sourced from reference TRBV11-2 and TRBJ1-6, is EAGVAQSPRYKIIEKRQSVAFWCNPISGHATLYWYQQILGQGPKLLIQFQNNGVVDDSQLPKDRFSAERLKGVDSTLKIQPAKLEDSAVYLCASRRGTERSPLHFGNGTRLTVT.

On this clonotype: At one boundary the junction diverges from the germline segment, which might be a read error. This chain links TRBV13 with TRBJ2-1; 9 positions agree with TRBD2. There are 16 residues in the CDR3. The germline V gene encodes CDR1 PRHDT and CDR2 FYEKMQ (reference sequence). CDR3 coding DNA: TGTGCCAGCGGCTTAGGCCTGTTAGCGGGAGTCAATGAGCAGTTCTTC. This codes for CASGLGLLAGVNEQFF.

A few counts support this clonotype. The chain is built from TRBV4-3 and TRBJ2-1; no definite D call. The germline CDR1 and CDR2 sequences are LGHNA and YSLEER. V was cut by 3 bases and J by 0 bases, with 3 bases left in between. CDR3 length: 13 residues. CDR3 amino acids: CASSHTSYNEQFF. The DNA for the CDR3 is TGCGCCAGCAGCCATACCTCCTACAATGAGCAGTTCTTC.

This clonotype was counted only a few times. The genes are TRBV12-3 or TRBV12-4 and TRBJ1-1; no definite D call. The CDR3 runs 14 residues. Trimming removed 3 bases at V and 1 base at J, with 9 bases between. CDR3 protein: CASSLDGKNTEAFF. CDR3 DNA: TGTGCCAGCAGTTTGGACGGAAAGAACACTGAAGCTTTCTTT.